A single sample is the source of the 29 T cell receptor beta chains below, sequenced in a study of blood T cell repertoires in COVID-19. The protocol was immunoSEQ multiplex PCR, while the TCRdb copy is restricted to in-frame clones and leaves out a portion. The sample lists some 260,000 clones; roughly 80% were seen once. Sequencing was carried out using PBMCs or T cells enriched from blood (not recorded which). The receptors here all came from a man aged 25-45 years with acute COVID-19.

The chain employs TRBV11-2 and TRBJ1-5; D possibly corresponds to TRBD1 (5 bases). The CDR3 contains 16 residues. The V end was cut by 0 bases, the J end by 4 bases, with 13 bases between. Germline V CDR1 and CDR2: SGHAT, FQNNGV. The CDR3 DNA reads TGTGCCAGCAGCTTAGATTTCTCTGGGACTAATCAGCCCCAGCATTTT. It specifies CASSLDFSGTNQPQHF.

The chain uses TRBV11-3 and TRBJ2-3, with 8 bases aligning to TRBD2. Germline trimming cut 6 bases from V and 6 bases from J; bases unmatched to any gene: 5. This CDR3 region has 13 residues. The germline gives CDR1 SGHNT, CDR2 YENEEA. In nucleotides, the CDR3 is TGTGCCAGCAGGGGACTAGAATGGGATACGCAGTATTTT. Its translation: CASRGLEWDTQYF.

The chain is built from TRBV30 and TRBJ2-3, with 9 bases identical to TRBD2. The CDR3 is made up of 15 amino acids. V lost 4 bases and J lost 4; bases outside the gene matches: 9. Germline CDR1 is GTSNPN and CDR2 is SVGIG (reference sequence). CDR3 region: CAWTIGSGSPDTQYF. The CDR3 DNA follows: TGTGCCTGGACCATAGGTAGCGGGAGCCCAGATACGCAGTATTTT.

The J gene is TRBJ1-1, the V gene TRBV28; tentatively, D is TRBD1 (5 bases). V was trimmed by 8 bases and J by 7 bases, leaving 8 bases between them. From germline, CDR1 is MDHEN and CDR2 SYDVKM. The length of the CDR3 is 10 residues. The CDR3 sequence: CASFQGEAFF. CDR3 nucleotides: TGTGCCAGCTTTCAGGGTGAAGCTTTCTTT.

V and J are TRBV27 and TRBJ2-1; D is ambiguous. This CDR3 region has 16 residues. Trimming took 1 base from V and 7 from J, leaving 17 bases between them. Germline assignment: CDR1 MNHEY and CDR2 SMNVEV (reference sequence). Here the CDR3 reads CASSLYSPPVENEQFF. The CDR3 DNA is TGTGCCAGCAGTTTATACTCCCCACCCGTTGAGAATGAGCAGTTCTTC.

The V gene is TRBV5-1, the J gene TRBJ2-1, with TRBD1 as a possible D gene (6 bases). V lost 4 bases and J lost 0, with 14 bases in between. The CDR3 extends over 16 amino acids. CDR1 is SGHRS and CDR2 is YFSETQ in the germline V gene. The CDR3 DNA follows: TGCGCCAGCAGCCTCGGTGTGGACAGCTCCTACAATGAGCAGTTCTTC. Protein product: CASSLGVDSSYNEQFF. The full variable domain, with the rest looked up from reference TRBV5-1 and TRBJ2-1, is KAGVTQTPRYLIKTRGQQVTLSCSPISGHRSVSWYQQTPGQGLQFLFEYFSETQRNKGNFPGRFSGRQFSNSRSEMNVSTLELGDSALYLCASSLGVDSSYNEQFFGPGTRLTVL.

This chain uses TRBV7-6 with TRBJ2-2, with TRBD1 as a possible D gene (6 bases). CDR1 is SGHVS, CDR2 FNYEAQ, per germline. The CDR3 loop spans 14 amino acids. Trimming took 9 bases from V and 4 from J, leaving 15 bases between them. CDR3 amino acids: CASSRDKATGELFF. The CDR3 DNA sequence: TGTGCCAGTAGCCGGGACAAAGCCACCGGGGAGCTGTTTTTT.

The chain has TRBV30 and TRBJ1-4; the D is unclear. This CDR3 has 12 amino acids. Germline loops: CDR1 GTSNPN, CDR2 SVGIG (reference sequence). V was trimmed by 1 base and J by 8 bases, leaving 8 bases between them. The CDR3 coding sequence is TGTGCCTGGAGTGCCCAGGCGGAAAAACTGTTTTTT. Protein sequence: CAWSAQAEKLFF. Full variable domain (rest looked up from reference TRBV30 and TRBJ1-4): SQTIHQWPATLVQPVGSPLSLECTVEGTSNPNLYWYRQAAGRGLQLLFYSVGIGQISSEVPQNLSASRPQDRQFILSSKKLLLSDSGFYLCAWSAQAEKLFFGSGTQLSVL.

The chain uses TRBV13 and TRBJ2-2; 7 bases line up with TRBD2. Trimming at V came to 5 bases and at J to 2 bases, leaving 8 bases not matched to a gene. The CDR3 covers 16 residues. Germline V CDR1 and CDR2: PRHDT, FYEKMQ (reference sequence). The CDR3: CASSAWASGNTGELFF. The CDR3 DNA reads as TGTGCCAGCAGCGCCTGGGCTAGCGGAAACACCGGGGAGCTGTTTTTT.

The rearrangement links TRBV29-1 to TRBJ1-2, with D perhaps TRBD1 (5 bases). CDR3 length: 13 amino acids. In germline, CDR1 is SQVTM, CDR2 ANQGSEA. V dropped 7 bases and J dropped 1 base, with 13 bases sitting between them. In DNA, the CDR3 is TGCAGCGCGGGGCAGGTAGTTAACTATGGCTACACCTTC. Translated, it gives CSAGQVVNYGYTF.

V is TRBV2 and J is TRBJ1-6, with TRBD1 matching 7 bases. The CDR3 totals 14 residues. V dropped 6 bases and J dropped 7; count of bases not matched to a gene: 6. CDR1 and CDR2 (germline): SNHLY, FYNNEI. CDR3 region: CASRGGQLNSPLHF. CDR3 DNA: TGTGCCAGCAGGGGGGGACAGCTGAATTCACCCCTCCACTTT.

The chain's CDR3 is CASRHGTGVSGNTIYF. CDR3 in DNA: TGCGCCAGCAGGCACGGGACAGGGGTCTCTGGAAACACCATATATTTT. The chain is built from TRBV10-1 and TRBJ1-3; 10 bases match TRBD1. The CDR3 covers 16 residues. J lost 0 bases, V lost 6 bases, and 5 bases had no gene match. Looked up from germline, CDR1 is WNHNN and CDR2 is SYGVQD (reference sequence).

The genes are TRBV29-1 and TRBJ2-1; maybe TRBD2 (6 bases). CDR3 size: 12 residues. With 4 bases removed from V and 9 bases from J, the gap between germline ends came to 13 bases. Germline V gene lookup returns CDR1 SQVTM and CDR2 ANQGSEA. CDR3 sequence: CSVGRAIAEQFF. CDR3 coding DNA: TGCAGCGTTGGGAGGGCAATTGCTGAGCAGTTCTTC.

In this sample, this clone turned up a few times. The chain employs TRBV9 and TRBJ1-6; perhaps TRBD1 as D (6 bases). The germline V gene has CDR1 SGDLS and CDR2 YYNGEE. CDR3 length equals 13 residues. V was pared by 3 bases and J by 14 bases, with 15 bases between. The CDR3 nucleotides read TGTGCCAGCAGCGGAACAGGGTTTTCCGCCCTCCACTTT. Its protein product is CASSGTGFSALHF.

V gene TRBV18 combines with J gene TRBJ1-4; 7 nucleotides agree with TRBD1. Unmatched junction bases numbered 13, after V lost 3 bases and J lost 6 bases. Germline CDR1 and CDR2: KGHSH and LQKENI. The CDR3 has 17 residues. The CDR3 loop is CASSPSNTGTVYEKLFF. The CDR3 DNA sequence: TGTGCCAGCTCACCCTCCAACACCGGGACAGTATATGAAAAACTGTTTTTT. Combining the CDR3 with reference TRBV18 and TRBJ1-4 gives the whole variable domain NAGVMQNPRHLVRRRGQEARLRCSPMKGHSHVYWYRQLPEEGLKFMVYLQKENIIDESGMPKERFSAEFPKEGPSILRIQQVVRGDSAAYFCASSPSNTGTVYEKLFFGSGTQLSVL.

The chain employs TRBV19 and TRBJ1-2, with D perhaps TRBD1 (5 bases). V shed 4 bases and J shed 5 bases, with 17 bases lying between them. This CDR3 spans 15 amino acids. The germline V gene has CDR1 LNHDA and CDR2 SQIVND (reference sequence). For the CDR3, the DNA is TGTGCCAGTAGTAGCATGGGGGGAGTACGGTATGGCTACACCTTC. Amino acids: CASSSMGGVRYGYTF.

The chain couples TRBV19 to TRBJ2-5, with 15 bases fitting TRBD2. The germline V gene encodes CDR1 LNHDA and CDR2 SQIVND (reference sequence). The length of the CDR3 is 16 residues. Trimming removed 5 bases from V and 2 bases from J; junction bases left unmatched: 3. CDR3 loop: CASSVGLAGGQETQYF. CDR3 bases: TGTGCCAGTAGTGTTGGACTAGCGGGAGGGCAAGAGACCCAGTACTTC.

The V gene is TRBV3-1 (or the pseudogene TRBV3-2), the J gene TRBJ2-1; 12 positions agree with TRBD1. Germline lookup yields CDR1 LGHDT and CDR2 YNNKEL (reference sequence). V was pared by 3 bases and J by 9 bases, with 3 bases of the junction left unmatched. The CDR3 runs to 14 residues. CDR3 sequence (DNA): TGTGCCAGCAGCCACGGGACAGGGGGCCGTGAGCAGTTCTTC. It encodes CASSHGTGGREQFF.

This clone was observed a handful of times. A much larger clone lies one base from this, so it may be a read error. Other DNA sequences in the sample encode the same CDR3. This sequence joins TRBV6-2 or TRBV6-3 and TRBJ2-1; D is unclear. The CDR3 consists of 14 residues. In germline, CDR1 is MNHEY, CDR2 SVGEGT. With 0 bases removed from V and 0 bases from J, the gap between germline ends came to 3 bases. CDR3 protein: CASSYSSSYNEQFF. The DNA of the CDR3 is TGTGCCAGCAGTTACTCGAGCTCCTACAATGAGCAGTTCTTC.

The chain couples TRBV7-9 to TRBJ1-5; possible D gene TRBD1, 6 bases. The CDR3 is 14 amino acids. The germline V gene encodes CDR1 SEHNR and CDR2 FQNEAQ (reference sequence). The ends were cut back, 5 bases at V and 3 bases at J, with 11 bases in the middle. The CDR3 is CASSQDSVNQPQHF. The CDR3 region has the DNA TGTGCCAGCAGCCAGGACAGCGTCAATCAGCCCCAGCATTTT.

CDR3: CASRVDRAGGSPLHF. CDR3 in DNA: TGTGCCAGCAGGGTGGACAGGGCGGGAGGGTCACCCCTCCACTTT. The rearrangement joins TRBV2 to TRBJ1-6; 8 bases map to TRBD1. Germline CDR1 and CDR2: SNHLY and FYNNEI. Germline trimming cut 6 bases from V and 10 bases from J; bases unmatched to any gene: 11. This CDR3 contains 15 residues.

Only a few counts were recorded for this clone. The chain uses TRBV11-3 and TRBJ2-1, with TRBD2 matching 7 bases. The CDR3 is 15 residues long. V shed 3 bases, J shed 1 base, and the junction held 3 bases outside the gene matches. The germline V gene encodes CDR1 SGHNT and CDR2 YENEEA. CDR3 region: CASSLGLTSYNEQFF. The DNA of the CDR3 is TGTGCCAGCAGCTTGGGACTAACTTCCTACAATGAGCAGTTCTTC.

The chain joins TRBV15 to TRBJ1-1; D call uncertain. Deletions cut 0 bases from V and 1 base from J, with 6 bases between. CDR3 length: 14 amino acids. CDR1 is LNHNV and CDR2 is YYDKDF in the germline V gene (reference sequence). The CDR3 bases are TGTGCCACCAGCAGAGATGGCTGGAACACTGAAGCTTTCTTT. Its protein product is CATSRDGWNTEAFF.

The rearrangement joins TRBV11-2 to TRBJ2-1, with a weak D call TRBD1 (5 bases). Germline V gene lookup returns CDR1 SGHAT and CDR2 FQNNGV. Trimming took off 6 bases at V and 5 bases at J, with 14 bases between the two ends. The CDR3 is 14 residues long. The CDR3 coding sequence is TGTGCCAGCAGAAGGGGAAATACCAACAATGAGCAGTTCTTC. Translating it yields CASRRGNTNNEQFF. The full variable domain, rest sourced from reference TRBV11-2 and TRBJ2-1, is EAGVAQSPRYKIIEKRQSVAFWCNPISGHATLYWYQQILGQGPKLLIQFQNNGVVDDSQLPKDRFSAERLKGVDSTLKIQPAKLEDSAVYLCASRRGNTNNEQFFGPGTRLTVL.

The chain couples TRBV28 to TRBJ1-5; D gene ambiguous. Trimming took 5 bases from V and 7 from J, leaving 18 bases between them. CDR1 and CDR2 from the germline V gene are MDHEN and SYDVKM. The CDR3 loop spans 15 amino acids. In DNA form, the CDR3 reads TGTGCCAGCAGTACCAACAGCGGAAAAGGGCAGCCCCAGCATTTT. Protein product: CASSTNSGKGQPQHF.

J is TRBJ1-2 and V is TRBV29-1, with D perhaps TRBD1 (5 bases). Germline-derived CDR1 and CDR2 are SQVTM and ANQGSEA. CDR3 length equals 13 residues. V lost 7 bases and J lost 3, with 15 bases in between. CDR3 coding DNA: TGCAGCGCATCGGTCCGGGGGTACTATGGCTACACCTTC. This translates into CSASVRGYYGYTF.

Points on this clone: The sample carries other DNA sequences with the same CDR3. The V and J genes are TRBV3-1 (or the pseudogene TRBV3-2) and TRBJ1-5; D is ambiguous. The CDR3 sequence is 14 residues long. V gave up 3 bases and J gave up 0 bases, with 6 bases separating them. The V gene's germline CDR1 is LGHDT and CDR2 YNNKEL (reference sequence). The CDR3: CASSQAYSNQPQHF. CDR3 DNA: TGTGCCAGCAGCCAGGCTTATAGCAATCAGCCCCAGCATTTT.

The chain has TRBV7-6 and TRBJ2-2, with unresolved D. The germline V and J ends were trimmed by 0 bases and 5 bases, with 4 bases remaining between them. CDR1 and CDR2 (germline): SGHVS, FNYEAQ. The CDR3 length is 13 residues. CDR3 protein: CASSLARTGELFF. The CDR3 DNA is TGTGCCAGCAGCTTAGCGCGAACCGGGGAGCTGTTTTTT.

The chain has TRBV19 and TRBJ2-1; 11 bases are shared with TRBD2. The CDR3 loop spans 17 amino acids. Germline-derived CDR1 and CDR2 are LNHDA and SQIVND (reference sequence). V gave up 6 bases and J gave up 7 bases; unmatched junction bases: 14. CDR3 amino acids: CASSPQLLAGVYNEQFF. The DNA for the CDR3 is TGTGCCAGTAGCCCCCAATTACTAGCGGGAGTTTATAATGAGCAGTTCTTC.